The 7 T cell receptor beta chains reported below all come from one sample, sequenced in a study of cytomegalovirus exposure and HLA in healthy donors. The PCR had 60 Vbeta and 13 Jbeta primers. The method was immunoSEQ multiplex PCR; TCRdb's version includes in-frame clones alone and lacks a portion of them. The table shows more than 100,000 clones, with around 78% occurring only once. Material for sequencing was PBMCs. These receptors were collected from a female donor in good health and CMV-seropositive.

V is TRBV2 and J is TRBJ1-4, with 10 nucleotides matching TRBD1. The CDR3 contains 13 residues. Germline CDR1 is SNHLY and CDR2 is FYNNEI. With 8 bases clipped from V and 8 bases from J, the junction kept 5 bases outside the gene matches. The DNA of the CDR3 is TGTGCCAGCGTCGGACAGGGGGGGGAAAAACTGTTTTTT. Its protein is CASVGQGGEKLFF.

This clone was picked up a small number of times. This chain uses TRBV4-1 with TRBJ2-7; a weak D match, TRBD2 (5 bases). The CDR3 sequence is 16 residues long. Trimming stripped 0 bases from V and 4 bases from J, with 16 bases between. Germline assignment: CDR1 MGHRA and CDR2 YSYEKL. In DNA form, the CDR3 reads TGCGCCAGCAGCCAAGATGCTTCGGCGAGGGCATACGAGCAGTACTTC. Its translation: CASSQDASARAYEQYF.

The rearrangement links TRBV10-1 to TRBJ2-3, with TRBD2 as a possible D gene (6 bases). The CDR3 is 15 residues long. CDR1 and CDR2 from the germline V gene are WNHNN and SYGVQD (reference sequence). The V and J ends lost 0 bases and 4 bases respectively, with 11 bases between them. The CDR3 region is CASSESREASDTQYF. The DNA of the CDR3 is TGCGCCAGCAGTGAGTCAAGGGAGGCCTCAGATACGCAGTATTTT.

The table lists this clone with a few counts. Written as DNA, the CDR3 is TGTGCCAGCACCCCCTCCGGGGGGTACGAGCAGTACTTC. Translating it yields CASTPSGGYEQYF. The rearrangement uses TRBV6-6 and TRBJ2-7; 7 nucleotides align to TRBD2. The J segment lost 4 bases and the V segment lost 7 bases, leaving 7 bases of the junction unmatched. Germline V lookup: CDR1 MNHNY, CDR2 SVGAGI (reference sequence). The CDR3 contains 13 residues.

The CDR3 loop is CASRLAGGWNTGELFF. In DNA, the CDR3 is TGTGCCAGCAGGCTCGCAGGGGGTTGGAACACCGGGGAGCTGTTTTTT. This sequence joins TRBV13 and TRBJ2-2, with 7 positions matching TRBD1. V lost 6 bases, J lost 1 base, and 8 bases stayed unmatched. CDR1 is PRHDT and CDR2 is FYEKMQ in the germline V gene (reference sequence). The CDR3 length is 16 residues.

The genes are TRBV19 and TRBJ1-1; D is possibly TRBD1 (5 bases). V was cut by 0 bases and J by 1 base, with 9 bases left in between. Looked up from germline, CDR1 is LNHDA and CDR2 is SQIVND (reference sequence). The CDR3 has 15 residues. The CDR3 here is CASSIEGGSNTEAFF. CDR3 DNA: TGTGCCAGTAGTATAGAGGGGGGATCGAACACTGAAGCTTTCTTT.

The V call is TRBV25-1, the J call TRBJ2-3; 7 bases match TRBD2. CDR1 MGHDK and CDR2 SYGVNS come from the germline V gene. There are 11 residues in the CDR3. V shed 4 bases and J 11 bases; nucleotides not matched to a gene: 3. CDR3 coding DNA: TGTGCCAGCAGTGTACAGCGGGAGCAGTATTTT. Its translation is CASSVQREQYF.